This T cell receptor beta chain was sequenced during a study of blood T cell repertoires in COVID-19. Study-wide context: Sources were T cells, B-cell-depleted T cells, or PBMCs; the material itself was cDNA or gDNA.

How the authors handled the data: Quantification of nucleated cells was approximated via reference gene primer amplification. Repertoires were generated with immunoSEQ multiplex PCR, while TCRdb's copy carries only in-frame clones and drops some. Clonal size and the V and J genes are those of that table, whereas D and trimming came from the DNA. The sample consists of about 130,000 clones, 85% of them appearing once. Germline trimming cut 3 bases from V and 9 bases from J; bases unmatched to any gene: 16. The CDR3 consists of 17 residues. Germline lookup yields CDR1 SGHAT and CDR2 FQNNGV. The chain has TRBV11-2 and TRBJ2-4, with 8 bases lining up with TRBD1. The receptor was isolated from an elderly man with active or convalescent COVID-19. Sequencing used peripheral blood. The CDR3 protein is CASSLRSRDRMQTIQYF. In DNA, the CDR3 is TGTGCCAGCAGCTTGAGGTCCAGGGACAGGATGCAAACCATTCAGTACTTC.